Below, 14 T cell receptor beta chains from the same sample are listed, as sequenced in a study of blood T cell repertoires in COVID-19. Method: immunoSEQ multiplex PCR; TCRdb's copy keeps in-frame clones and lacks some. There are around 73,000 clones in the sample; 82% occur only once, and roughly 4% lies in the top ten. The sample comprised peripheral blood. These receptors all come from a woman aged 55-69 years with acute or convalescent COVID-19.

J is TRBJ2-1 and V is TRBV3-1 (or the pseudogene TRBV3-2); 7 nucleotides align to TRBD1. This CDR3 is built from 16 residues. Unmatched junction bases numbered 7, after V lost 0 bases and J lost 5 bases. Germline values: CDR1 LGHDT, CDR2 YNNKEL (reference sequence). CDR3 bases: TGTGCCAGCAGCCAAGAACGCAGGGGGACAAACAATGAGCAGTTCTTC. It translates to CASSQERRGTNNEQFF.

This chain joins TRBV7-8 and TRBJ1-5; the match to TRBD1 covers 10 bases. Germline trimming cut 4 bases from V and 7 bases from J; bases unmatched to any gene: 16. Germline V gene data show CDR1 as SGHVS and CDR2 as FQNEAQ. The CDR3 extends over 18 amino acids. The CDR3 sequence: CASSSHTTGTGVSQPQHF. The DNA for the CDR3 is TGTGCCAGCAGCTCGCATACTACCGGGACAGGGGTTAGCCAGCCCCAGCATTTT.

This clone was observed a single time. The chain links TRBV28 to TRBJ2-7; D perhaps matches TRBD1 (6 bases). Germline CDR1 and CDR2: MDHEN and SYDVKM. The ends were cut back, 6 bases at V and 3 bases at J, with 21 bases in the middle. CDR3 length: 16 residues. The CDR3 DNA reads TGTGCCAGCAGGAGGGACATTCGACGACTGGACTACGAGCAGTACTTC. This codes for CASRRDIRRLDYEQYF.

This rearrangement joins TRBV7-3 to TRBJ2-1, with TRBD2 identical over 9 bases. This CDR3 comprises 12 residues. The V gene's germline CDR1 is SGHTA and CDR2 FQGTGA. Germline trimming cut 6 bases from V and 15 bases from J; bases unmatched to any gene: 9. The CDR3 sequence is CASSPGSGRTFF. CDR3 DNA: TGTGCCAGCAGTCCAGGGAGCGGGAGGACGTTCTTC.

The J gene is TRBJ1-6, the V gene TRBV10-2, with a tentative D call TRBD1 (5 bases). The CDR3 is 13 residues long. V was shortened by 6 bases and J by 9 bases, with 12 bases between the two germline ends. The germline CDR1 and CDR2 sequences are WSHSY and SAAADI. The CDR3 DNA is TGCGCCAGCAGGGAACAGGACGGTTCACCCCTCCACTTT. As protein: CASREQDGSPLHF.

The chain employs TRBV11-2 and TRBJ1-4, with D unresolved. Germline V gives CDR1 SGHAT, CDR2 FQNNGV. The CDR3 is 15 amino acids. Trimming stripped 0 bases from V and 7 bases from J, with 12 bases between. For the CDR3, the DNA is TGTGCCAGCAGCTTAGATTGGAACGGAGGTGAAAAACTGTTTTTT. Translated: CASSLDWNGGEKLFF.

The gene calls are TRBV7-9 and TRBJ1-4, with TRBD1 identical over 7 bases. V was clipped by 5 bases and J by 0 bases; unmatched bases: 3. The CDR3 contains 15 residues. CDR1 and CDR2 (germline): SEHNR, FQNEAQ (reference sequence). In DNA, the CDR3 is TGTGCCAGCAGCCGGGACAGTTCAACTAATGAAAAACTGTTTTTT. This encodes CASSRDSSTNEKLFF. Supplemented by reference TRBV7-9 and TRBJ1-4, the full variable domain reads DTGVSQNPRHKITKRGQNVTFRCDPISEHNRLYWYRQTLGQGPEFLTYFQNEAQLEKSRLLSDRFSAERPKGSFSTLEIQRTEQGDSAMYLCASSRDSSTNEKLFFGSGTQLSVL.

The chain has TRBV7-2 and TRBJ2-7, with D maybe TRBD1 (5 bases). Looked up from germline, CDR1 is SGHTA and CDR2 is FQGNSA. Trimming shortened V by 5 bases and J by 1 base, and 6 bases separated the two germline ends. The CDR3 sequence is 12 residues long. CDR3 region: CASSQGSYEQYF. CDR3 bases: TGTGCCAGCAGCCAGGGATCCTACGAGCAGTACTTC.

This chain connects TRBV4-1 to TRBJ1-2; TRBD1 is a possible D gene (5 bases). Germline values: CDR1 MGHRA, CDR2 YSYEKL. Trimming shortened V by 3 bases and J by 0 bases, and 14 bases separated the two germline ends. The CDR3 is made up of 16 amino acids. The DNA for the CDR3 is TGCGCCAGCAGCCACAGGACACTGAACACTAACTATGGCTACACCTTC. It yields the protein CASSHRTLNTNYGYTF.

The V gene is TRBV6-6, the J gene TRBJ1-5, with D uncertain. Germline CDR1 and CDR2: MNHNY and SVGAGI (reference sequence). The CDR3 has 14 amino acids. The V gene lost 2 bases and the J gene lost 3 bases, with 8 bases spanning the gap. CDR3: CASSYGSYNQPQHF. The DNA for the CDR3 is TGTGCCAGCAGTTACGGCAGTTACAATCAGCCCCAGCATTTT.

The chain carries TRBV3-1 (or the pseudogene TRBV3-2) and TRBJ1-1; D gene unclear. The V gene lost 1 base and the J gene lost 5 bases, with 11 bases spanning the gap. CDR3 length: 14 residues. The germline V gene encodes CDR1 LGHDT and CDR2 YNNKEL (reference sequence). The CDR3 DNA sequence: TGTGCCAGCAGCCAAGCGAGAGCGGATACTGAAGCTTTCTTT. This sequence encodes CASSQARADTEAFF.

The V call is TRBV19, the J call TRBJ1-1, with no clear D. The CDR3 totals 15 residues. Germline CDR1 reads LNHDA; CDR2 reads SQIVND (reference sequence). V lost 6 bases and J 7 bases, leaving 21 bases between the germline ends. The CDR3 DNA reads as TGTGCCAGTAGCCCCAACCTCCCCACTCCGAGTGAAGCTTTCTTT. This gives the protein CASSPNLPTPSEAFF.

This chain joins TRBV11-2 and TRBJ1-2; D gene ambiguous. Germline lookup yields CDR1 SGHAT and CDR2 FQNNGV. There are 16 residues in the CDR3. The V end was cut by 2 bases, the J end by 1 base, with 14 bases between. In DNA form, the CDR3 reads TGTGCCAGCAGCTTATTAACCTTGCGGAATAACTATGGCTACACCTTC. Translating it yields CASSLLTLRNNYGYTF.

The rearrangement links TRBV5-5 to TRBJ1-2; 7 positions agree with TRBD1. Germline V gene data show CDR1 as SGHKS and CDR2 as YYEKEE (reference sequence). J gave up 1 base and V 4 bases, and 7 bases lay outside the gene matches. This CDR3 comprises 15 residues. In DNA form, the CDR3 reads TGTGCCAGCAGCCAGGGACAGCGCCGTAACTATGGCTACACCTTC. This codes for CASSQGQRRNYGYTF.